This is a list of T cell receptor beta chains from one sample in a study of cytomegalovirus exposure and HLA in healthy donors. TCRdb keeps only in-frame clones here, not all; method: immunoSEQ multiplex PCR. The sample contains roughly 33,000 clones, 80% of which appear only once. Sequencing input: PBMCs. The receptors come from a male donor in good health and CMV-seronegative. Both conserved end residues are part of each CDR3. A D gene is named only where the DNA matches it firmly. Clone sizes are given selectively: once, few, many, or a class where the clone is expanded.

V gene,clone size,J gene,D gene,CDR3 protein,CDR3 DNA
TRBV7-9,-,TRBJ1-1,-,CASSPTDLAARLAFF,TGTGCCAGCAGCCCAACAGACCTAGCGGCCCGGCTAGCTTTCTTT
TRBV4-1,-,TRBJ1-1,TRBD1,CASRHISGTGGTEAFF,TGCGCCAGCAGGCATATTTCCGGGACAGGGGGCACTGAAGCTTTCTTT
TRBV29-1,-,TRBJ1-2,-,CSVEDRGGGYTF,TGCAGCGTTGAAGATAGGGGGGGTGGCTACACCTTC
TRBV5-4,-,TRBJ2-3,-,CASSLYSERSTDTQYF,TGTGCCAGCAGCCTATATTCTGAGCGGAGCACAGATACGCAGTATTTT
TRBV5-1,-,TRBJ1-6,-,CASSLGQSYNSPLHF,TGCGCCAGCAGCTTGGGACAGTCCTATAATTCACCCCTCCACTTT
TRBV28,-,TRBJ1-1,-,CASSLYAMNTEAFF,TGTGCCAGCAGTTTATATGCGATGAACACTGAAGCTTTCTTT
TRBV30,once,TRBJ2-7,-,CAWSSGAARYF,TGTGCCTGGAGTTCAGGGGCAGCGCGGTACTTC
TRBV7-3,-,TRBJ2-7,TRBD1,CASSWAGTGSHEQYF,TGTGCCAGCAGCTGGGCCGGGACAGGGTCCCACGAGCAGTACTTC
TRBV9,-,TRBJ1-5,TRBD1,CASSGGQGAGNQPQHF,TGTGCCAGCAGCGGTGGACAGGGGGCAGGCAATCAGCCCCAGCATTTT
TRBV5-1,-,TRBJ2-2,TRBD1,CASSLPTGSTGELFF,TGCGCCAGCAGCCTCCCGACAGGGTCCACCGGGGAGCTGTTTTTT
TRBV7-3,-,TRBJ1-1,-,CASSLTQATEAFF,TGTGCCAGCAGCTTAACGCAGGCCACTGAAGCTTTCTTT
TRBV5-1,-,TRBJ1-1,-,CASTYYGEGTEAFF,TGCGCCAGCACCTATTACGGGGAGGGCACTGAAGCTTTCTTT
TRBV15,-,TRBJ1-2,TRBD1,CATSRSQDRGNYGYTF,TGTGCCACCAGCAGATCACAAGACAGGGGTAACTATGGCTACACCTTC
TRBV5-6,-,TRBJ2-7,TRBD1,CASSFLGQDYEQYF,TGTGCCAGCAGTTTTTTGGGACAGGACTACGAGCAGTACTTC
TRBV9,-,TRBJ2-7,TRBD1,CASSVGQGALGQYF,TGTGCCAGCAGCGTAGGACAGGGCGCCTTGGGGCAGTACTTC
TRBV11-2,-,TRBJ1-4,-,CASRRPATNEKLFF,TGTGCCAGCAGGCGGCCTGCAACTAATGAAAAACTGTTTTTT
TRBV7-3,-,TRBJ2-7,TRBD2,CASSTSSGGTYEQYF,TGTGCCAGCAGCACTTCTAGCGGGGGGACCTACGAGCAGTACTTC
TRBV15,-,TRBJ2-7,-,CATSPTGSYEQYF,TGTGCCACCAGCCCAACAGGCTCCTACGAGCAGTACTTC
TRBV19,-,TRBJ1-2,-,CASSIADTDGYTF,TGTGCCAGTAGTATAGCGGACACCGATGGCTACACCTTC
TRBV7-7,-,TRBJ2-5,TRBD2,CASSLGVAGLYQETQYF,TGTGCTAGCAGCTTAGGGGTAGCGGGCCTGTACCAAGAGACCCAGTACTTC
TRBV25-1,-,TRBJ1-2,-,CASSPAGTGANYGYTF,TGTGCCAGCAGTCCGGCAGGAACGGGGGCTAACTATGGCTACACCTTC
TRBV5-1,-,TRBJ2-7,-,CASSLDTGDYEQYF,TGCGCCAGCAGCTTGGATACCGGGGACTACGAGCAGTACTTC
TRBV9,-,TRBJ1-1,TRBD1,CASSVEGAFNTEAFF,TGTGCCAGCAGCGTAGAGGGGGCCTTTAACACTGAAGCTTTCTTT
TRBV19,-,TRBJ1-5,TRBD1,CASSWTGGGQPQHF,TGTGCCAGTAGCTGGACAGGGGGCGGTCAGCCCCAGCATTTT
TRBV6-1,-,TRBJ1-2,-,CASSEEEGSPSNYGYTF,TGTGCCAGCAGTGAAGAGGAGGGGTCCCCTTCTAACTATGGCTACACCTTC
TRBV2,-,TRBJ1-4,-,CASDGGATNEKLFF,TGTGCCAGCGACGGGGGGGCAACTAATGAAAAACTGTTTTTT
TRBV25-1,few,TRBJ1-2,-,CASSDIAAGYGYTF,TGTGCCAGCAGTGACATTGCGGCAGGGTATGGCTACACCTTC
TRBV18,-,TRBJ2-7,TRBD1,CASSTAGTGTYEQYF,TGTGCCAGCTCAACAGCCGGGACAGGCACCTACGAGCAGTACTTC
TRBV5-4,-,TRBJ2-2,TRBD1,CASSSPGQGPGELFF,TGTGCCAGCAGCTCTCCCGGACAGGGCCCCGGGGAGCTGTTTTTT
TRBV5-1,-,TRBJ1-2,TRBD1,CASSWDSETGYTF,TGCGCCAGCAGCTGGGACAGCGAGACTGGCTACACCTTC
TRBV28,-,TRBJ2-5,-,CASSLTAMGTQYF,TGTGCCAGCAGTTTAACAGCTATGGGGACCCAGTACTTC
TRBV2,-,TRBJ1-2,TRBD1,CASTEDRTNYGYTF,TGTGCCAGCACAGAGGACAGGACTAACTATGGCTACACCTTC
TRBV5-8,-,TRBJ1-2,-,CASSSETGLVSYTF,TGTGCCAGCAGCTCTGAAACAGGGTTGGTGAGCTACACCTTC
TRBV7-9,-,TRBJ2-5,-,CASSLVGAPEQYF,TGTGCCAGCAGCTTAGTAGGAGCGCCAGAGCAGTACTTC
TRBV30,-,TRBJ1-2,-,CAWSDPGGWDGYTF,TGTGCCTGGAGCGATCCGGGGGGCTGGGATGGCTACACCTTC
TRBV5-6,-,TRBJ1-2,-,CASSWWQIYGYTF,TGTGCCAGCAGCTGGTGGCAGATCTATGGCTACACCTTC
TRBV7-2,once,TRBJ2-7,TRBD1,CASSSRTGVGTYEQYF,TGTGCCAGCAGCTCCAGGACAGGGGTGGGCACCTACGAGCAGTACTTC
TRBV7-9,once,TRBJ2-1,-,CASSPRIQVPYNEQFF,TGTGCCAGCAGTCCCAGGATTCAAGTACCCTACAATGAGCAGTTCTTC
TRBV4-1,-,TRBJ1-5,-,CASSQAHLSNQPQHF,TGCGCCAGCAGCCAAGCGCACCTAAGCAATCAGCCCCAGCATTTT
TRBV4-1,few,TRBJ2-4,-,CASSRRTEDIQYF,TGCGCCAGCAGCCGAAGGACTGAGGACATTCAGTACTTC
TRBV11-2,once,TRBJ1-1,TRBD1,CASSGQGLGMTEAFF,TGTGCCAGCAGCGGACAGGGGTTGGGGATGACTGAAGCTTTCTTT
TRBV9,-,TRBJ1-6,-,CASSLRQGRNSPLHF,TGTGCCAGCAGCCTGAGGCAGGGGCGAAATTCACCCCTCCACTTT
TRBV19,-,TRBJ1-1,-,CASSTSTVNTEAFF,TGTGCCAGTAGTACCTCGACAGTGAACACTGAAGCTTTCTTT
TRBV15,once,TRBJ1-4,-,CATSDRQGPGEKLFF,TGTGCCACCAGCGACCGCCAGGGTCCAGGCGAAAAACTGTTTTTT
TRBV5-1,few,TRBJ2-1,TRBD1,CASSESGTGKDEQFF,TGCGCCAGCAGCGAATCCGGGACAGGAAAGGATGAGCAGTTCTTC
TRBV6-6,once,TRBJ2-7,TRBD1,CASSNRDRGSYEQYF,TGTGCCAGCAGCAATCGGGACAGGGGTTCCTACGAGCAGTACTTC
TRBV30,-,TRBJ1-1,-,CAWSIGQSDTEAFF,TGTGCCTGGAGTATCGGACAGTCGGACACTGAAGCTTTCTTT
TRBV7-2,once,TRBJ1-4,-,CASSLAGVLGEKLFF,TGTGCCAGCAGCTTAGCCGGGGTTTTGGGTGAAAAACTGTTTTTT